What follows is one TCR beta chain and its context. Assay used: immunoSEQ multiplex PCR; TCRdb lists only in-frame clones, some missing. Of a few hundred thousand clones in the sample, around 87% were seen once. V trimming: 5 bases; J trimming: 1 base; junction bases outside the gene matches: 6. Per the germline V gene, CDR1 is SGHTS and CDR2 is YDEGEE. The CDR3 has 15 residues. The source of the sample is a study of blood T cell repertoires in COVID-19. The chain links TRBV5-8 to TRBJ2-4; TRBD2 agrees at 7 bases. Material: peripheral blood. The sequence was obtained from a woman in her sixties with COVID-19, enrolled during active disease. CDR3 nucleotide sequence: TGTGCCAGCAGGGGACCCGGGGGGGCCAAAAACATTCAGTACTTC. It translates to CASRGPGGAKNIQYF.